Below are 17 T cell receptor beta chains sequenced from a single sample in a study of graft-versus-host responses after intestinal transplantation. Generated by immunoSEQ multiplex PCR, the TCRdb table keeps only in-frame clones and is missing some. The data show about 12,000 clones, roughly 92% seen once. The material sequenced was PBMCs, taken 109 to 110 days after intestinal transplant. These receptors came from a human patient who received an intestinal transplant, so some T cells may come from the graft donor.

This rearrangement joins TRBV10-3 to TRBJ1-2; D not resolved. Trimming stripped 11 bases from V and 1 base from J, with 17 bases between. The CDR3 consists of 14 residues. Germline CDR1 is ENHRY and CDR2 is SYGVKD. CDR3 sequence (DNA): TGTGCCTCCCGGCCCGCGGCACTTAACTATGGCTACACCTTC. It encodes CASRPAALNYGYTF.

The DNA of the CDR3 is TGTGCCAGCAGGACCGGGCAGGGGGAGGACATTCAGTACTTC. Its translation: CASRTGQGEDIQYF. The chain links TRBV7-9 to TRBJ2-4; tentatively, D is TRBD1 (7 bases). Trimming removed 6 bases at V and 8 bases at J, with 17 bases between. The CDR3 is 14 residues long. Germline V lookup: CDR1 SEHNR, CDR2 FQNEAQ (reference sequence).

This rearrangement joins TRBV6-6 to TRBJ2-7, with a tentative D call TRBD2 (6 bases). The ends were cut back, 6 bases at V and 0 bases at J, with 18 bases in the middle. The CDR3 sequence is 16 residues long. Germline CDR1 is MNHNY and CDR2 is SVGAGI (reference sequence). The CDR3 DNA follows: TGTGCCAGCAGCATTACGGGACTTTCGAGCTCCTACGAGCAGTACTTC. It translates to CASSITGLSSSYEQYF.

In this sample, this clone turned up once. The chain links TRBV6-1 to TRBJ2-3; D perhaps matches TRBD2 (5 bases). The length of the CDR3 is 14 residues. Germline-derived CDR1 and CDR2 are MNHNS and SASEGT. V was pared by 6 bases and J by 0 bases, with 10 bases between. CDR3 sequence reads: CASSHRTSTDTQYF. CDR3 coding DNA: TGTGCCAGCAGCCATAGGACTAGCACAGATACGCAGTATTTT.

The chain uses TRBV4-1 and TRBJ2-7; the match to TRBD2 covers 11 bases. Germline V lookup: CDR1 MGHRA, CDR2 YSYEKL. The CDR3 runs 16 residues. The ends lost 4 bases at V and 2 bases at J; junction bases unmatched: 7. The CDR3 DNA is TGCGCCAGCAGCCCAATGGAGACTAGCGGGACCTACGAGCAGTACTTC. This gives the protein CASSPMETSGTYEQYF.

The rearrangement links TRBV4-1 to TRBJ1-6; 7 bases align to TRBD1. This CDR3 comprises 19 residues. The germline V gene has CDR1 MGHRA and CDR2 YSYEKL. Trimming at V came to 1 base and at J to 4 bases, leaving 13 bases not matched to a gene. CDR3 loop: CASSQGTPRQGKYNSPLHF. CDR3 bases: TGCGCCAGCAGCCAAGGGACCCCCCGACAGGGCAAATATAATTCACCCCTCCACTTT.

The sample holds one count of this clone. This chain uses TRBV7-9 with TRBJ2-3; 7 positions agree with TRBD2. V trimming: 6 bases; J trimming: 2 bases; junction bases outside the gene matches: 5. The CDR3 consists of 14 residues. The germline gives CDR1 SEHNR, CDR2 FQNEAQ (reference sequence). CDR3 in amino acids: CASSPSGPTDTQYF. The DNA for the CDR3 is TGTGCCAGCAGTCCTAGCGGTCCCACAGATACGCAGTATTTT.

The rearrangement links TRBV28 to TRBJ2-5; D is possibly TRBD2 (5 bases). The V gene's germline CDR1 is MDHEN and CDR2 SYDVKM. The CDR3 has 13 amino acids. V was shortened by 3 bases and J by 5 bases, with 10 bases between the two germline ends. The CDR3 DNA reads TGTGCCAGCAGTTTCCCGGGATTGGAGACCCAGTACTTC. Translating gives CASSFPGLETQYF.

This clone has a single count. V gene TRBV7-9 combines with J gene TRBJ1-1; D is undetermined. Germline V gives CDR1 SEHNR, CDR2 FQNEAQ (reference sequence). V was clipped by 1 base and J by 5 bases, with 5 bases between them. The CDR3 loop spans 12 amino acids. CDR3 loop: CASSLGVTEAFF. The CDR3 DNA is TGTGCCAGCAGCTTAGGTGTTACTGAAGCTTTCTTT.

The chain recombines TRBV5-1 with TRBJ1-3; 8 bases agree with TRBD1. The J call is doubtful: the DNA matches TRBJ2-2 better. The V gene's germline CDR1 is SGHRS and CDR2 YFSETQ. The CDR3 covers 14 residues. As DNA, the CDR3 is TGCGCCAGCAGCCCCCAGGGGGCGGACGGGGAGCTGTTTTTT. Residues: CASSPQGADGELFF.

The J gene is TRBJ1-1, the V gene TRBV2, with D hard to call. Trimming removed 3 bases from V and 0 bases from J, with 8 bases in between. The CDR3 runs 14 residues. Germline V CDR1 and CDR2: SNHLY, FYNNEI. CDR3 loop: CASSDPNLNTEAFF. CDR3 nucleotides: TGTGCCAGCAGTGACCCCAACTTGAACACTGAAGCTTTCTTT.

V is TRBV14 and J is TRBJ1-2; unclear D gene. Germline V gene lookup returns CDR1 SGHDN and CDR2 FVKESK. CDR3 length equals 12 residues. V was trimmed by 1 base and J by 4 bases, leaving 4 bases between them. In DNA, the CDR3 is TGTGCCAGCAGCCAAGGGACCTATGGCTACACCTTC. Protein sequence: CASSQGTYGYTF.

The DNA for the CDR3 is TGTGCCAGCAGCAAAGAGTGGAGGGGGCGGAACTATGGCTACACCTTC. The encoded protein is CASSKEWRGRNYGYTF. The rearrangement joins TRBV21-1 to TRBJ1-2; the table calls TRBD1, which could not be checked here. TRBV21-1 is assigned pseudogene status. The CDR3 is 16 amino acids.

The rearrangement links TRBV18 to TRBJ2-1; 10 positions agree with TRBD2. The V and J ends lost 6 bases and 7 bases, in that order; junction bases with no gene match: 9. CDR1 and CDR2 (germline): KGHSH, LQKENI. CDR3 length: 15 amino acids. The CDR3 region is CASSPLAGEMNEQFF. CDR3 coding DNA: TGTGCCAGCTCCCCCCTAGCGGGAGAGATGAATGAGCAGTTCTTC.

The V gene is TRBV5-6, the J gene TRBJ1-4, with D uncertain. The germline CDR1 and CDR2 sequences are SGHDT and YYEEEE. Trimming removed 5 bases from V and 8 bases from J, with 31 bases in between. This CDR3 has 19 amino acids. Written as DNA, the CDR3 is TGTGCCAGCAGGCCCCCGTTGGGCAGGTTCGCCTTTAGGGAAGAAAAACTGTTTTTT. This gives the protein CASRPPLGRFAFREEKLFF.

The V and J genes are TRBV7-9 and TRBJ1-5; D is possibly TRBD1 (6 bases). The CDR3 runs 14 residues. Trimming pared 4 bases from V and 3 bases from J, leaving 10 bases between. CDR1 is SEHNR, CDR2 FQNEAQ, per germline (reference sequence). The DNA for the CDR3 is TGTGCCAGCAGCTCTGGGGGCCTCAATCAGCCCCAGCATTTT. It specifies CASSSGGLNQPQHF.

V is TRBV27 and J is TRBJ2-3; perhaps TRBD2 as D (6 bases). The CDR3 loop spans 14 amino acids. V was pared by 8 bases and J by 2 bases, with 14 bases between. The germline V gene encodes CDR1 MNHEY and CDR2 SMNVEV (reference sequence). The CDR3 sequence is CASGEGTFTDTQYF. In DNA, the CDR3 is TGTGCCAGCGGTGAAGGGACTTTCACAGATACGCAGTATTTT.